The 27 T cell receptor beta chains below all came from one sample that was sequenced in a study of cytomegalovirus exposure and HLA in healthy donors (dated by TCRdb to 2016 to 2017). Libraries were built with the immunoSEQ multiplex PCR assay. The multiplex PCR relied on a mix of 60 forward primers for TCR Vbeta segments and 13 reverse primers for TCR Jbeta segments. The table comes from immuneACCESS by way of TCRdb, which keeps in-frame sequences with V and J called. Part of the clones is missing from these tables; in studies checked, under half for an unresolved V gene and the rest for unknown reasons. This sample's records show about 170,000 clones. Jointly, the top ten make up 0.7% to 1% of the sample. Sequencing was carried out using PBMCs. The origin of the receptors is a woman younger than 30 in good health and CMV-seropositive.

Comment on this clone: The junction differs from germline at one of its ends, possibly a read error. The chain carries TRBV7-7 and TRBJ2-7; TRBD2 might be the D (7 bases). CDR3 length: 14 residues. Germline-derived CDR1 and CDR2 are SSHAT and FNYEAQ (reference sequence). The CDR3 DNA sequence: TGTGCTAGCAGCTTAGGGGGGGACCACTACGAGCAGTACTTC. This translates into CASSLGGDHYEQYF.

Comment on this clone: The same CDR3 also results from other DNA sequences found in this sample. The chain links TRBV5-5 to TRBJ1-1; TRBD1 matches 9 bases. J was trimmed by 2 bases and V by 3 bases; bases with no gene match: 2. Germline CDR1 and CDR2: SGHKS and YYEKEE (reference sequence). The CDR3 contains 14 residues. As DNA, the CDR3 is TGTGCCAGCAGCTGGGGACAGGGTAACACTGAAGCTTTCTTT. Protein product: CASSWGQGNTEAFF.

Here the CDR3 DNA reads TGTGCCAGCAGCTTTATCCTCCTCTCGAGTGAGCAGTACTTC. Its translation is CASSFILLSSEQYF. The rearrangement uses TRBV7-9 and TRBJ2-7; D call uncertain. The V and J ends lost 3 bases and 7 bases respectively, with 16 bases between them. Germline loops: CDR1 SEHNR, CDR2 FQNEAQ (reference sequence). The CDR3 is made up of 14 amino acids.

The chain employs TRBV11-3 and TRBJ2-2; the match to TRBD2 covers 9 bases. The V segment lost 5 bases and the J segment 7 bases; nucleotides outside the gene matches: 5. The CDR3 consists of 14 residues. Germline CDR1 SGHNT, CDR2 YENEEA. The CDR3 reads CASSGRGGSGELFF. The CDR3, as DNA: TGTGCCAGCAGCGGGCGGGGGGGAAGCGGGGAGCTGTTTTTT.

The genes are TRBV6-1 and TRBJ1-2, with a tentative D call TRBD1 (5 bases). Trimming shortened V by 3 bases and J by 4 bases, and 18 bases separated the two germline ends. CDR1 is MNHNS and CDR2 is SASEGT in the germline V gene. CDR3 length equals 16 residues. The CDR3 here is CASSDAVAGKGYGYTF. In DNA, the CDR3 is TGTGCCAGCAGTGATGCTGTCGCAGGGAAGGGCTATGGCTACACCTTC.

The chain links TRBV6-5 to TRBJ2-7; tentatively, D is TRBD1 (7 bases). This CDR3 is built from 15 residues. Trimming removed 6 bases from V and 6 bases from J, with 21 bases in between. Germline V gene sequence: CDR1 MNHEY, CDR2 SVGAGI. The CDR3 DNA reads TGTGCCAGCAGGGAGGGACAGCCCGGACGCTCCGAGCAGTACTTC. This codes for CASREGQPGRSEQYF.

The genes are TRBV7-2 and TRBJ2-1, with no clear D. CDR3 length equals 13 residues. V shed 4 bases and J shed 4 bases, with 8 bases lying between them. Germline loops: CDR1 SGHTA, CDR2 FQGNSA. The CDR3 sequence is CASSSPFYNEQFF. The CDR3 DNA follows: TGTGCCAGCAGCTCCCCCTTTTACAATGAGCAGTTCTTC. The full variable domain, its missing parts supplied by reference TRBV7-2 and TRBJ2-1, is GAGVSQSPSNKVTEKGKDVELRCDPISGHTALYWYRQSLGQGLEFLIYFQGNSAPDKSGLPSDRFSAERTGGSVSTLTIQRTQQEDSAVYLCASSSPFYNEQFFGPGTRLTVL.

The V gene is TRBV19, the J gene TRBJ2-2, with D possibly TRBD1 on 5 matching bases. Trimming took 5 bases from V and 7 from J, leaving 14 bases between them. Germline CDR1 reads LNHDA; CDR2 reads SQIVND (reference sequence). This CDR3 spans 14 amino acids. In DNA form, the CDR3 reads TGTGCCAGTAGTGGCCCGGCAAGGGGCGGGGAGCTGTTTTTT. Translating it yields CASSGPARGGELFF.

This CDR3 is CASSTMQGQNEQYF. CDR3 bases: TGTGCCAGCAGCACTATGCAGGGGCAGAACGAGCAGTACTTC. The chain links TRBV7-9 to TRBJ2-7, with a weak D call TRBD1 (6 bases). Germline V gene lookup returns CDR1 SEHNR and CDR2 FQNEAQ (reference sequence). There are 14 residues in the CDR3. The V end lost 5 bases, the J end lost 5 bases, and 16 bases lay between the germline ends. The variable domain in full, completed from reference TRBV7-9 and TRBJ2-7, reads DTGVSQNPRHKITKRGQNVTFRCDPISEHNRLYWYRQTLGQGPEFLTYFQNEAQLEKSRLLSDRFSAERPKGSFSTLEIQRTEQGDSAMYLCASSTMQGQNEQYFGPGTRLTVT.

This chain links TRBV7-9 with TRBJ1-2; D gene uncertain. V was trimmed by 5 bases and J by 4 bases, leaving 11 bases between them. Germline V gene lookup returns CDR1 SEHNR and CDR2 FQNEAQ (reference sequence). The CDR3 contains 13 residues. As DNA, the CDR3 is TGTGCCAGCAGCGAGGGTTGGAGCTATGGCTACACCTTC. It translates to CASSEGWSYGYTF.

The chain recombines TRBV4-1 with TRBJ2-1; TRBD1 matches 8 bases. V lost 4 bases to trimming and J lost 3 bases; unmatched junction nucleotides: 5. The CDR3 is made up of 15 amino acids. Germline V gives CDR1 MGHRA, CDR2 YSYEKL. This chain's CDR3 is CASSPRDRNYNEQFF. Written as DNA, the CDR3 is TGCGCCAGCAGCCCCCGGGACAGGAACTACAATGAGCAGTTCTTC.

The genes are TRBV4-1 and TRBJ1-1, with D possibly matching TRBD1 (5 bases). The germline V gene encodes CDR1 MGHRA and CDR2 YSYEKL. The V end was cut by 0 bases, the J end by 4 bases, with 21 bases between. The CDR3 has 18 residues. The CDR3 protein is CASSQETTVGRSSTEAFF. The CDR3 DNA follows: TGCGCCAGCAGCCAAGAAACGACAGTGGGTCGGTCGAGCACTGAAGCTTTCTTT.

In regard to this clone: The sample carries other DNA sequences with the same CDR3. This chain joins TRBV7-9 and TRBJ2-3; 12 bases are a match to TRBD1. The CDR3 has 16 amino acids. Germline CDR1 and CDR2: SEHNR and FQNEAQ (reference sequence). V was clipped by 6 bases and J by 7 bases; unmatched bases: 11. CDR3 protein: CASRHGPGQGAHTQYF. The CDR3 DNA reads as TGTGCCAGCAGGCACGGACCGGGACAGGGGGCGCATACGCAGTATTTT. Drawing the rest from reference TRBV7-9 and TRBJ2-3, the complete variable domain is DTGVSQNPRHKITKRGQNVTFRCDPISEHNRLYWYRQTLGQGPEFLTYFQNEAQLEKSRLLSDRFSAERPKGSFSTLEIQRTEQGDSAMYLCASRHGPGQGAHTQYFGPGTRLTVL.

The CDR3 protein is CASSQAPVTGELFF. The CDR3 bases are TGCGCCAGCAGCCAAGCCCCGGTCACCGGGGAGCTGTTTTTT. The chain employs TRBV4-1 and TRBJ2-2; unclear D gene. This CDR3 spans 14 amino acids. Germline V CDR1 and CDR2: MGHRA, YSYEKL. V was pared by 1 base and J by 4 bases, with 7 bases between.

The chain recombines TRBV12-5 with TRBJ1-3; maybe TRBD1 (6 bases). Germline V lookup: CDR1 LGHNT, CDR2 FRNRAP. This CDR3 is 16 amino acids long. Trimming took off 5 bases at V and 0 bases at J, with 14 bases between the two ends. The CDR3 spells CASGKGHLSSGNTIYF. CDR3 nucleotides: TGTGCTAGTGGTAAGGGACATTTGAGCTCTGGAAACACCATATATTTT.

Concerning this clone itself: At one of its ends the junction is not consistent with the germline gene, which may arise from a read error. The chain has TRBV11-3 and TRBJ2-5; D not resolved. The germline CDR1 and CDR2 sequences are SGHNT and YENEEA. The CDR3 runs 11 residues. The chain's CDR3 is CASSIQKTQYF. The CDR3 nucleotides read TGTGCCAGCAGCATCCAAAAGACCCAGTACTTC.

V gene TRBV11-3 combines with J gene TRBJ2-5, with a tentative D call TRBD2 (6 bases). V was pared by 1 base and J by 2 bases, with 11 bases between. The germline V gene encodes CDR1 SGHNT and CDR2 YENEEA. The CDR3 sequence is 15 residues long. The CDR3 is CASSLGTSRQETQYF. The DNA of the CDR3 is TGTGCCAGCAGCTTAGGAACTAGCAGACAAGAGACCCAGTACTTC.

The chain employs TRBV18 and TRBJ2-3; a weak D match, TRBD2 (6 bases). The CDR3 has 16 residues. Trimming took off 0 bases at V and 4 bases at J, with 14 bases between the two ends. Germline V CDR1 and CDR2: KGHSH, LQKENI. CDR3 residues: CASSPPRSAGPDTQYF. DNA for the CDR3: TGTGCCAGCTCACCACCCCGCTCCGCGGGGCCAGATACGCAGTATTTT.

The V gene is TRBV9, the J gene TRBJ1-1; 8 nucleotides match TRBD1. CDR1 and CDR2 from the germline V gene are SGDLS and YYNGEE. Unmatched junction bases numbered 4, after V lost 3 bases and J lost 3 bases. The CDR3 runs 14 residues. The CDR3 protein is CASSERDRYTEAFF. In DNA, the CDR3 is TGTGCCAGCAGCGAACGGGACAGGTACACTGAAGCTTTCTTT.

This chain joins TRBV5-1 and TRBJ2-1, with D possibly TRBD2 on 8 matching bases. The germline gives CDR1 SGHRS, CDR2 YFSETQ. This CDR3 has 18 residues. Trimming stripped 4 bases from V and 1 base from J, with 21 bases between. The chain's CDR3 is CASSEGASGRKSYNEQFF. CDR3 nucleotide sequence: TGCGCCAGCAGCGAGGGGGCTAGCGGGCGGAAGTCCTACAATGAGCAGTTCTTC.

The chain has TRBV27 and TRBJ2-7; 10 nucleotides match TRBD1. Trimming removed 4 bases from V and 3 bases from J; junction bases left unmatched: 15. This CDR3 comprises 18 residues. Germline CDR1 is MNHEY and CDR2 is SMNVEV (reference sequence). CDR3 in DNA: TGTGCCAGCAGTTCCTGGACAGGGGGTCGGGGAGGAATCTACGAGCAGTACTTC. It specifies CASSSWTGGRGGIYEQYF.

The rearrangement joins TRBV6-5 to TRBJ1-4; 9 nucleotides line up with TRBD1. The CDR3 totals 16 residues. The V gene's germline CDR1 is MNHEY and CDR2 SVGAGI. V dropped 4 bases and J dropped 8; count of bases not matched to a gene: 11. The CDR3 nucleotides are TGTGCCAGCAGTTCGTCCACCGGGACAGGGAACGAAAAACTGTTTTTT. Translated: CASSSSTGTGNEKLFF.

J is TRBJ1-2 and V is TRBV6-1; D is ambiguous. This CDR3 is built from 12 residues. Trimming shortened V by 7 bases and J by 3 bases, and 9 bases separated the two germline ends. Germline V gene lookup returns CDR1 MNHNS and CDR2 SASEGT. CDR3 sequence reads: CASMRSDYGYTF. Written as DNA, the CDR3 is TGTGCCAGCATGCGGAGTGACTATGGCTACACCTTC.

The chain is built from TRBV27 and TRBJ1-3, with D possibly being TRBD1 (6 bases). V lost 6 bases and J lost 0, with 9 bases in between. CDR3 size: 14 residues. Germline CDR1 and CDR2: MNHEY and SMNVEV (reference sequence). The CDR3: CASRRGGSGNTIYF. The CDR3 coding sequence is TGTGCCAGCAGGAGAGGGGGCTCTGGAAACACCATATATTTT.

V and J are TRBV9 and TRBJ2-3; no clear D. CDR3 length: 14 amino acids. CDR1 and CDR2 from the germline V gene are SGDLS and YYNGEE. V was pared by 0 bases and J by 4 bases, with 9 bases between. This chain's CDR3 is CASSVADFSDTQYF. CDR3 in DNA: TGTGCCAGCAGCGTAGCTGACTTCTCAGATACGCAGTATTTT.

The J gene is TRBJ1-2, the V gene TRBV9; 7 nucleotides match TRBD1. Germline CDR1 and CDR2: SGDLS and YYNGEE. Unmatched junction bases numbered 10, after V lost 4 bases and J lost 4 bases. This CDR3 has 15 amino acids. CDR3 DNA: TGTGCCAGCAGCCTCTCACAGGGGTCCTTCTATGGCTACACCTTC. Its translation is CASSLSQGSFYGYTF.

The gene calls are TRBV5-8 and TRBJ1-6; 7 bases line up with TRBD1. Germline V gene sequence: CDR1 SGHTS, CDR2 YDEGEE. The ends lost 2 bases at V and 7 bases at J; junction bases unmatched: 3. This CDR3 contains 14 residues. The CDR3 region is CASSLRQGNSPLHF. In DNA form, the CDR3 reads TGTGCCAGCAGCTTACGACAGGGAAATTCACCCCTCCACTTT.